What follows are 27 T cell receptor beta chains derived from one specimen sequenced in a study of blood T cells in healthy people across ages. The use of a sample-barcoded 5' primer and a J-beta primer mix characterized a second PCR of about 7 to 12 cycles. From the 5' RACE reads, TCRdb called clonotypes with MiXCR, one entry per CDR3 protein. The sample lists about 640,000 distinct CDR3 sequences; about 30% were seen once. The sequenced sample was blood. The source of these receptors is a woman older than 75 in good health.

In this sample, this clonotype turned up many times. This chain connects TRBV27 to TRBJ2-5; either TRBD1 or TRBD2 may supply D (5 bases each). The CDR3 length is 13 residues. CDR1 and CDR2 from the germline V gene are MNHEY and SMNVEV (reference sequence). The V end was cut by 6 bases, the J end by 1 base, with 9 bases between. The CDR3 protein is CASRGRIQETQYF. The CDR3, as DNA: TGTGCCAGCAGGGGACGGATCCAAGAGACCCAGTACTTC.

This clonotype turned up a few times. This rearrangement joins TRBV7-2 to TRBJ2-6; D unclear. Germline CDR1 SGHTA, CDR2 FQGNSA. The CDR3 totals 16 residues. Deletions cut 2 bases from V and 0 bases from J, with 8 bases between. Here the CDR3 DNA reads TGTGCCAGCAGCTTACACGCCAGCTCTGGGGCCAACGTCCTGACTTTC. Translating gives CASSLHASSGANVLTF.

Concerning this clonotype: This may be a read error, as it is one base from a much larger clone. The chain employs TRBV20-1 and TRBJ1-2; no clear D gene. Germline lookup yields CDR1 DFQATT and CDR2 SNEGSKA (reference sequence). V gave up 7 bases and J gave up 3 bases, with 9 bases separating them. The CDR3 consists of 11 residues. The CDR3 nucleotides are TGCAGTGTCCCCTCAGACTATGGCTACACCTTC. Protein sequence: CSVPSDYGYTF.

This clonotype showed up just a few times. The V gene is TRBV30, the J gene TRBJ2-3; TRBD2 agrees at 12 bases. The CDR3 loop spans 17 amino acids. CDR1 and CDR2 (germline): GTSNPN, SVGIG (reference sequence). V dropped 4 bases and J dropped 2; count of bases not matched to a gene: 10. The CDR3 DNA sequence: TGTGCCTGGAAAGGGACTAGCGGGCGTTTGTTCACAGATACGCAGTATTTT. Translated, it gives CAWKGTSGRLFTDTQYF. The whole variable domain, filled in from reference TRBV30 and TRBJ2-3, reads SQTIHQWPATLVQPVGSPLSLECTVEGTSNPNLYWYRQAAGRGLQLLFYSVGIGQISSEVPQNLSASRPQDRQFILSSKKLLLSDSGFYLCAWKGTSGRLFTDTQYFGPGTRLTVL.

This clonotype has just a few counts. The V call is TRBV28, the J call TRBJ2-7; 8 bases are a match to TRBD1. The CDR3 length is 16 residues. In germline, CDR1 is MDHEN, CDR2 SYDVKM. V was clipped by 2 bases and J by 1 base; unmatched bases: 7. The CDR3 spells CASSLIGQGASYEQYF. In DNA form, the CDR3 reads TGTGCCAGCAGTTTAATTGGCCAGGGGGCGTCCTACGAGCAGTACTTC.

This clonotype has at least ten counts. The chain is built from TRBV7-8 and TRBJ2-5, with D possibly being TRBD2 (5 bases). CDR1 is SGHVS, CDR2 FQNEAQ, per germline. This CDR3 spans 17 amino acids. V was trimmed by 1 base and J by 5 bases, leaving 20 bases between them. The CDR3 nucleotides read TGTGCCAGCAGCTTAGATGGCCGAACTAGGATCCGGGAGACCCAGTACTTC. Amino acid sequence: CASSLDGRTRIRETQYF.

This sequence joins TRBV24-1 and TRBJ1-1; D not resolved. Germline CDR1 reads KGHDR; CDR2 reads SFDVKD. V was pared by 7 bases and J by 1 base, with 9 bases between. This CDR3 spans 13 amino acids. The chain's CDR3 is CATRVPGNTEAFF. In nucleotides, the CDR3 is TGTGCCACCAGAGTTCCAGGGAACACTGAAGCTTTCTTT.

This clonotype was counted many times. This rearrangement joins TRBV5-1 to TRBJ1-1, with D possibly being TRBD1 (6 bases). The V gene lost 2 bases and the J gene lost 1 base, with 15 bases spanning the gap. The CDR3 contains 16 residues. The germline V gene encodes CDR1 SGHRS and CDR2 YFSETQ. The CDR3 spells CASSLTGTLGNTEAFF. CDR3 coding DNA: TGCGCCAGCAGCTTAACAGGGACCTTGGGGAACACTGAAGCTTTCTTT.

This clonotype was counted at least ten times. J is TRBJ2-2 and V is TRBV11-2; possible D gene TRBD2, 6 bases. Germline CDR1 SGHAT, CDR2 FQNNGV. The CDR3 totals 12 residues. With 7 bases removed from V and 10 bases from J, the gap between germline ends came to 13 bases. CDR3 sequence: CASTGRPEELFF. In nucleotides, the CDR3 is TGTGCCAGCACCGGGAGACCAGAGGAGCTGTTTTTT.

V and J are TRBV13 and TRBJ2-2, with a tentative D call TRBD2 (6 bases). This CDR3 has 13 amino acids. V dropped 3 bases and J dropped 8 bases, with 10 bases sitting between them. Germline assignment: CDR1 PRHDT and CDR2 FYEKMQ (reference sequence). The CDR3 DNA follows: TGTGCCAGCAGCTTGCGGGGTAAAGGGGAGCTGTTTTTT. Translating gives CASSLRGKGELFF.

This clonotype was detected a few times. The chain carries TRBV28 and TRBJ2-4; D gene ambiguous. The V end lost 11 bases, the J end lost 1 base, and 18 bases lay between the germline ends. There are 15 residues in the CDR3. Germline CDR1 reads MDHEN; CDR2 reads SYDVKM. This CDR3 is CASKATLWAKNIQYF. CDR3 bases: TGTGCCTCCAAGGCAACGTTATGGGCCAAAAACATTCAGTACTTC.

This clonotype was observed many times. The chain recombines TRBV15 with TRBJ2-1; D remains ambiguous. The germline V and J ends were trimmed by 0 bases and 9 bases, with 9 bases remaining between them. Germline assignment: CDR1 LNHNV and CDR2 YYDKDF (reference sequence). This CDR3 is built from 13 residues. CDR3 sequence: CATSRDLWREQFF. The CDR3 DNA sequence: TGTGCCACCAGCAGAGATTTGTGGCGTGAGCAGTTCTTC.

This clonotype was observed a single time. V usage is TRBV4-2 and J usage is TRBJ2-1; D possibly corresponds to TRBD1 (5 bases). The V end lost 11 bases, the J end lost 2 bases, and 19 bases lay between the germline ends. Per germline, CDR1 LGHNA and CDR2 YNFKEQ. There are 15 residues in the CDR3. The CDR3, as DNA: TGTGCCGCAAGGAGTAAGGGGAAGGCCTACAATGAGCAGTTCTTC. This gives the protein CAARSKGKAYNEQFF.

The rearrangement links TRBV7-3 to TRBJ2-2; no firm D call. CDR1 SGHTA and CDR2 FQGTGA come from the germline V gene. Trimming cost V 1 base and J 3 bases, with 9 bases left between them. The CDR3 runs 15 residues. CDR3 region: CASSLMGSYTGELFF. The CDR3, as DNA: TGTGCCAGCAGCTTAATGGGCAGCTACACCGGGGAGCTGTTTTTT.

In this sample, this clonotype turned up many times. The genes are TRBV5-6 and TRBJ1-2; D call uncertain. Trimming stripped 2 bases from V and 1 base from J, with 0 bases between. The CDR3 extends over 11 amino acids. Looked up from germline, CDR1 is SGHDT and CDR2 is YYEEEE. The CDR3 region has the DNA TGTGCCAGCAGCTTTAACTATGGCTACACCTTC. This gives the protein CASSFNYGYTF.

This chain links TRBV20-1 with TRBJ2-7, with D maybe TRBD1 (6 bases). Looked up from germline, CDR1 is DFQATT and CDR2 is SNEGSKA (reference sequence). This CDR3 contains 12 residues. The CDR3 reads CSHSGAPYEQYF. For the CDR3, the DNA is TGCAGCCATTCAGGGGCTCCCTACGAGCAGTACTTC.

The CDR3 spells CAWSYLSGRARDEQFF. The CDR3 DNA is TGTGCCTGGAGTTACCTAAGCGGGAGGGCCAGAGATGAGCAGTTCTTC. The chain links TRBV30 to TRBJ2-1, with 10 positions matching TRBD2. V lost 2 bases to trimming and J lost 8 bases; unmatched junction nucleotides: 12. CDR1 is GTSNPN, CDR2 SVGIG, per germline (reference sequence). The CDR3 loop spans 16 amino acids.

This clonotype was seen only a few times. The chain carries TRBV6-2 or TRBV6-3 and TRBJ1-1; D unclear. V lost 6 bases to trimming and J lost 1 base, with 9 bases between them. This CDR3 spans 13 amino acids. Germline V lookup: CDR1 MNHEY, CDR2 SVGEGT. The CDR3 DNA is TGTGCCAGCAGGGCCGACAAGAACACTGAAGCTTTCTTT. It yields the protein CASRADKNTEAFF.

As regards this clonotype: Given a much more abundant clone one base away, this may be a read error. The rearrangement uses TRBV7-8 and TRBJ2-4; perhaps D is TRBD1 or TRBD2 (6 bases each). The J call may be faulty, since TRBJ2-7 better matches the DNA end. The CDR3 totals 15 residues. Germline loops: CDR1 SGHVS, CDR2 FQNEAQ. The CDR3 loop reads CASSARGAGAYEQYF. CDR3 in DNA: TGTGCCAGCAGCGCCCGCGGGGCAGGGGCCTACGAGCAGTACTTC.

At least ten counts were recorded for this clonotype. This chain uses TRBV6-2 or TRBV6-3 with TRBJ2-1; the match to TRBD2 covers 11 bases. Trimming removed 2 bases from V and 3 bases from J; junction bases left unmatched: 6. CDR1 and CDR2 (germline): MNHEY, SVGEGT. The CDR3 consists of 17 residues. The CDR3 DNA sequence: TGTGCCAGCAGTTACCGTACTCTAGCGGGGGGCTACAATGAGCAGTTCTTC. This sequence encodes CASSYRTLAGGYNEQFF.

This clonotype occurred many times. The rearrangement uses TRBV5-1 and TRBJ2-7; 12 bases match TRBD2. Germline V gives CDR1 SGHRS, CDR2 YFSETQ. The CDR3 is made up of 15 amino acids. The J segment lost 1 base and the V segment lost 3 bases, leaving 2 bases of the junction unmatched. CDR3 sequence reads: CASSSGLAGSYEQYF. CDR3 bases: TGCGCCAGCAGCTCCGGACTAGCGGGGTCCTACGAGCAGTACTTC. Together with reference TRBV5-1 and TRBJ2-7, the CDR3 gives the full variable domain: KAGVTQTPRYLIKTRGQQVTLSCSPISGHRSVSWYQQTPGQGLQFLFEYFSETQRNKGNFPGRFSGRQFSNSRSEMNVSTLELGDSALYLCASSSGLAGSYEQYFGPGTRLTVT.

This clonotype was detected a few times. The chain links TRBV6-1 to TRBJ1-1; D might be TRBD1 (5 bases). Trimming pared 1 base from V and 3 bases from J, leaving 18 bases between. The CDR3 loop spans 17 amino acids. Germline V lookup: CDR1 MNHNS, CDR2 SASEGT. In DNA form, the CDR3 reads TGTGCCAGCAGTGAAGTGGAGGGACTACTGAAGGACACTGAAGCTTTCTTT. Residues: CASSEVEGLLKDTEAFF.

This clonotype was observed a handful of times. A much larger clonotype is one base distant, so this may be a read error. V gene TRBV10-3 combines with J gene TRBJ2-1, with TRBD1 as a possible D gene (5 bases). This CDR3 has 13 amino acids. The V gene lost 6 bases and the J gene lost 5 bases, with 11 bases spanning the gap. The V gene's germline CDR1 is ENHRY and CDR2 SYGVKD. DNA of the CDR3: TGTGCCATCAGGGCCACACAGGACAATGAGCAGTTCTTC. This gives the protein CAIRATQDNEQFF.

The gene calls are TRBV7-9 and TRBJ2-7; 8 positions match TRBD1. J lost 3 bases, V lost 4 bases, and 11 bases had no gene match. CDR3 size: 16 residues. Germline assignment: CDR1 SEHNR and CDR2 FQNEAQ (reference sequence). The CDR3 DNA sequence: TGTGCCAGCAGCTCCCAGGGCAGGGGGCTTAGCTACGAGCAGTACTTC. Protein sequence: CASSSQGRGLSYEQYF.

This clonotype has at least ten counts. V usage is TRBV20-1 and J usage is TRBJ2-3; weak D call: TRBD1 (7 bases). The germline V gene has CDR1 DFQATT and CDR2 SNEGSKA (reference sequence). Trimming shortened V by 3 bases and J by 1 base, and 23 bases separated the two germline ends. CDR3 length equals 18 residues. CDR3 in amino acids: CSASRQGGLSRGTDTQYF. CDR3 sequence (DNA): TGCAGTGCTAGCCGACAGGGAGGTCTTTCACGGGGCACAGATACGCAGTATTTT.

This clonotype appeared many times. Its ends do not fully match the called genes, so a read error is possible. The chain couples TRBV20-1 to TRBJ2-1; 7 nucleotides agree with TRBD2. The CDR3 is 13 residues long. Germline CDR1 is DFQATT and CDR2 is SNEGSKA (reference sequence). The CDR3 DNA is TGCAGTGTTAGACTAGCCGCATACAATGAGCAGTTCTTC. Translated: CSVRLAAYNEQFF.

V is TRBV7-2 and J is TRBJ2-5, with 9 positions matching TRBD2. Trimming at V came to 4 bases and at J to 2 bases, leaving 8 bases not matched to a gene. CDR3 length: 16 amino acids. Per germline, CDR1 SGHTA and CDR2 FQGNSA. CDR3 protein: CASSSWRGGRQETQYF. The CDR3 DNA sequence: TGTGCCAGCAGCTCATGGCGGGGGGGCCGTCAAGAGACCCAGTACTTC.